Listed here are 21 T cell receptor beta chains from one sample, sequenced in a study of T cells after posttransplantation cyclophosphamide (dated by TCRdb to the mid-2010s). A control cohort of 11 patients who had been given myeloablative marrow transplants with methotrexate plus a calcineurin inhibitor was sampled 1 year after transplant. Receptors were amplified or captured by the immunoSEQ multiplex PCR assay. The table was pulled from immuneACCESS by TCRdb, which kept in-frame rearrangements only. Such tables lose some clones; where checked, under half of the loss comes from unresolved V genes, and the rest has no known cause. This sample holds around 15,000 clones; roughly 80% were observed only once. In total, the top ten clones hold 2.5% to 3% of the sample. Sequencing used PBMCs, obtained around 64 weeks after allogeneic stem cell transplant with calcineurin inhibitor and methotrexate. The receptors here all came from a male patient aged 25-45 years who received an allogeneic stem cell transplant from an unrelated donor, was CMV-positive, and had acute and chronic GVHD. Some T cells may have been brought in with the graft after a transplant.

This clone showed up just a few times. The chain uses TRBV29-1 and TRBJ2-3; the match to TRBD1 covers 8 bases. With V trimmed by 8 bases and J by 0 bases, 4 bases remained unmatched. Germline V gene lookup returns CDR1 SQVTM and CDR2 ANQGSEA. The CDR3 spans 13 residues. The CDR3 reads CSSGQGSTDTQYF. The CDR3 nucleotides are TGCAGCTCAGGACAGGGCAGCACAGATACGCAGTATTTT.

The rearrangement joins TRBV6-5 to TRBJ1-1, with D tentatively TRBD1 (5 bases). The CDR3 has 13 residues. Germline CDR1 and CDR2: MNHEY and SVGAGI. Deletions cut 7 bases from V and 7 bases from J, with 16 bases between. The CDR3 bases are TGTGCCAGCAAGCTTGACAGCGCTGGTGAAGCTTTCTTT. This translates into CASKLDSAGEAFF.

The CDR3 coding sequence is TGTGCCAGCTCACCAAGGCAGGCCTCTAACTATGGCTACACCTTC. Residues: CASSPRQASNYGYTF. V gene TRBV18 combines with J gene TRBJ1-2; D remains unclear. Trimming cost V 2 bases and J 0 bases, with 10 bases left between them. CDR3 length equals 15 residues. Germline V CDR1 and CDR2: KGHSH, LQKENI.

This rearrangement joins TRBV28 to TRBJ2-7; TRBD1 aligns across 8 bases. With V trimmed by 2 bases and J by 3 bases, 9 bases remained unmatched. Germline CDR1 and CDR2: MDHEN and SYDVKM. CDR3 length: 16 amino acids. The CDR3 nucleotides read TGTGCCAGCAGTTTACCCACGACAGGGGTGGGCTACGAGCAGTACTTC. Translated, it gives CASSLPTTGVGYEQYF.

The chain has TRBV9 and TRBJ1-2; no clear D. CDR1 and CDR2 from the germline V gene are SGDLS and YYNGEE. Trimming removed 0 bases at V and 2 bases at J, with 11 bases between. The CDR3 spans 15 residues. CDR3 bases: TGTGCCAGCAGCGTAGATCCGGGAAGCAACTATGGCTACACCTTC. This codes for CASSVDPGSNYGYTF.

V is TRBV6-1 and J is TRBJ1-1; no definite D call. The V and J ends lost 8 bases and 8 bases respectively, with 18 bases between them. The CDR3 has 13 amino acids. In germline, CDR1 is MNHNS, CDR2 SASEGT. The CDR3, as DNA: TGTGCCAGCGTCCTCGGAGGGCAGCTAGAAGCTTTCTTT. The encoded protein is CASVLGGQLEAFF.

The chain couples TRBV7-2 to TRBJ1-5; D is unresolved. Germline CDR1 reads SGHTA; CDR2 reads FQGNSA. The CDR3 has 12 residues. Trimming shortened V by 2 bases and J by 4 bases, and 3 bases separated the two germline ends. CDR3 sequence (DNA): TGTGCCAGCAGCTTACCAAATCAGCCCCAGCATTTT. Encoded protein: CASSLPNQPQHF.

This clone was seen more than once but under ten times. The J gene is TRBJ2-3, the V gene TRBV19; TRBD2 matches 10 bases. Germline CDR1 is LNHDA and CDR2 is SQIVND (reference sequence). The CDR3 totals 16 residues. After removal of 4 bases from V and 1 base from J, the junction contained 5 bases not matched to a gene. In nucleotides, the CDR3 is TGTGCCAGTAGTACCTCCGGGACTAGCGGCACAGATACGCAGTATTTT. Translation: CASSTSGTSGTDTQYF.

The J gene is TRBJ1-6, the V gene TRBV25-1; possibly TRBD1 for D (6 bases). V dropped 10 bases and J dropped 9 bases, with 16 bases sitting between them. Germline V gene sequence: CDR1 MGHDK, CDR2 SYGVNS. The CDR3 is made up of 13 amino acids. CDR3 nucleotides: TGTGCCACCCGACAGGTTGAAGGTTCACCCCTCCACTTT. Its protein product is CATRQVEGSPLHF.

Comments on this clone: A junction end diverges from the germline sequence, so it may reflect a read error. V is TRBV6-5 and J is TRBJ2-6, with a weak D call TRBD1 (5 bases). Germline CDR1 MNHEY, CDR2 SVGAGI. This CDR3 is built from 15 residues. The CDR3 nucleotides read TGTGCCAGCAGTTACGATACCTCTGGGGCTAACGTCCTGACTTTC. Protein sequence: CASSYDTSGANVLTF.

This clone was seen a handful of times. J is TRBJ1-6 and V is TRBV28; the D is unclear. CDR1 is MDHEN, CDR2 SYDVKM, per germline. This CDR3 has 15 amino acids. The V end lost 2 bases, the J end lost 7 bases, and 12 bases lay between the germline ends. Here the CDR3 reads CASSLDTAQNSPLHF. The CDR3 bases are TGTGCCAGCAGTTTAGACACGGCCCAGAATTCACCCCTCCACTTT. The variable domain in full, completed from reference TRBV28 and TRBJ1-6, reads DVKVTQSSRYLVKRTGEKVFLECVQDMDHENMFWYRQDPGLGLRLIYFSYDVKMKEKGDIPEGYSVSREKKERFSLILESASTNQTSMYLCASSLDTAQNSPLHFGNGTRLTVT.

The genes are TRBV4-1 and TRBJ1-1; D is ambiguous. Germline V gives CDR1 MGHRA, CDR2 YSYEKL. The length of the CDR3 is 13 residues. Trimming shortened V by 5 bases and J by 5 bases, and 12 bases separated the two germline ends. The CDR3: CASSYPAGTEAFF. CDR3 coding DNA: TGCGCCAGCAGCTATCCCGCGGGGACTGAAGCTTTCTTT.

CDR3 sequence: CASSGPGHESSPLHF. The CDR3 region has the DNA TGTGCCAGCAGCGGACCGGGACATGAATCTTCACCCCTCCACTTT. The genes are TRBV7-9 and TRBJ1-6; a possible D gene is TRBD1 (6 bases). Germline V gene lookup returns CDR1 SEHNR and CDR2 FQNEAQ (reference sequence). The CDR3 sequence is 15 residues long. The V and J ends lost 5 bases and 9 bases respectively, with 17 bases between them.

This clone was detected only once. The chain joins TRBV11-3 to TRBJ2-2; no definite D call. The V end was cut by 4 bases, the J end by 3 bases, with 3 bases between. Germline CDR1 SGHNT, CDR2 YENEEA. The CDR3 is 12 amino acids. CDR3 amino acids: CASSSDTGELFF. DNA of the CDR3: TGTGCCAGCAGCTCCGACACCGGGGAGCTGTTTTTT.

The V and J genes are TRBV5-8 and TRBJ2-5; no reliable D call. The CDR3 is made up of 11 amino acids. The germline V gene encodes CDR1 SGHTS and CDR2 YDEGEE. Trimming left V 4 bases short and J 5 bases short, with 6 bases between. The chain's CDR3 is CASSTGETQYF. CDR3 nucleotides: TGTGCCAGCAGCACTGGTGAGACCCAGTACTTC. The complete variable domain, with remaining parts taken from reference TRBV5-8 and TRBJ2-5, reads EAGVTQSPTHLIKTRGQQATLRCSPISGHTSVYWYQQALGLGLQFLLWYDEGEERNRGNFPPRFSGRQFPNYSSELNVNALELEDSALYLCASSTGETQYFGPGTRLLVL.

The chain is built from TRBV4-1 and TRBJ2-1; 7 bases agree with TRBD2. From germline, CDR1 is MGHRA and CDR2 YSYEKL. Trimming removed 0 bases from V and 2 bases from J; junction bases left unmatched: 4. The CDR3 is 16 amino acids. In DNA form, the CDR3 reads TGCGCCAGCAGCCAAGAAATGGCGGGGGCCTACAATGAGCAGTTCTTC. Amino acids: CASSQEMAGAYNEQFF.

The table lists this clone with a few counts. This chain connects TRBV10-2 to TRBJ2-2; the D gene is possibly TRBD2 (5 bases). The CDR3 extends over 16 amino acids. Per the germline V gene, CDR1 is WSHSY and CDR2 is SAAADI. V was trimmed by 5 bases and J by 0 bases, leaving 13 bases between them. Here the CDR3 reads CASSWLALANTGELFF. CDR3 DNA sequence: TGCGCCAGCAGTTGGCTAGCTTTAGCGAACACCGGGGAGCTGTTTTTT.

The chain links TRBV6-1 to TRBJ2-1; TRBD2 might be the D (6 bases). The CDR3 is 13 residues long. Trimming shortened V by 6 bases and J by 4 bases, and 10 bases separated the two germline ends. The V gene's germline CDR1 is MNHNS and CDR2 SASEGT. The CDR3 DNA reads TGTGCCAGCAGCCTGACTAGTTACAATGAGCAGTTCTTC. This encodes CASSLTSYNEQFF.

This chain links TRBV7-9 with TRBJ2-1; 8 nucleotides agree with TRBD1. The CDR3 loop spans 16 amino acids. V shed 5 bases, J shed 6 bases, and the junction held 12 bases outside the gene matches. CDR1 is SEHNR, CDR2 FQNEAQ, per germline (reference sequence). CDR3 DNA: TGTGCCAGCAGCCCGCCGGGACAGGCGACAGTCAATGAGCAGTTCTTC. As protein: CASSPPGQATVNEQFF.

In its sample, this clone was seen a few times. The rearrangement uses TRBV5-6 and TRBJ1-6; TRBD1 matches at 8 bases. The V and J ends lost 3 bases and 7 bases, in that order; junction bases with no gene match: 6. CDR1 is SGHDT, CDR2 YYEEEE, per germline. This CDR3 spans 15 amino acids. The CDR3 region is CASSSGQGENSPLHF. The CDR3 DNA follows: TGTGCCAGCAGCTCAGGACAGGGCGAGAATTCACCCCTCCACTTT.

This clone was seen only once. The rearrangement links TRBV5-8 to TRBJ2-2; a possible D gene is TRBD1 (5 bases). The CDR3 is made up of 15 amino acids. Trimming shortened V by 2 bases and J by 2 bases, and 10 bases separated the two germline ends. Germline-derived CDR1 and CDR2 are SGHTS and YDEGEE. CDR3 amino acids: CASSLGQGNTGELFF. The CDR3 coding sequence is TGTGCCAGCAGCTTAGGGCAGGGCAACACCGGGGAGCTGTTTTTT.